Each of the 32 T cell receptor beta chains below was sequenced from the same sample in a study of siplizumab effects on memory and regulatory T cells. Generated by immunoSEQ multiplex PCR, the TCRdb table keeps only in-frame clones and is missing some. The sample gives more than 95,000 clones, roughly 92% of which show up once; approximately 0.58% is in the top ten. Source material: Tregs sorted from blood. The receptor set was obtained from a human donor in good health.

The chain recombines TRBV10-1 with TRBJ1-2, with 7 bases fitting TRBD1. The CDR3 runs to 13 residues. V lost 5 bases and J lost 4; bases outside the gene matches: 4. Germline CDR1 WNHNN, CDR2 SYGVQD (reference sequence). As DNA, the CDR3 is TGCGCCAGCAGTCCACAGGGGACCTATGGCTACACCTTC. Translation: CASSPQGTYGYTF.

This rearrangement joins TRBV11-3 to TRBJ2-5; 9 bases agree with TRBD2. CDR1 SGHNT and CDR2 YENEEA come from the germline V gene. The CDR3 loop spans 15 amino acids. The trim removed 3 bases at V and 3 bases at J, leaving 5 bases unmatched. The CDR3 DNA reads TGTGCCAGCAGCTTTTGGGGCGGGAGGGAAGAGACCCAGTACTTC. Translated, it gives CASSFWGGREETQYF.

The CDR3 DNA is TGTGCCAGCAGCGGATGGGACAACACTGAAGCTTTCTTT. Protein: CASSGWDNTEAFF. V gene TRBV9 combines with J gene TRBJ1-1, with D possibly matching TRBD1 (5 bases). Germline V CDR1 and CDR2: SGDLS, YYNGEE. This CDR3 has 13 residues. Trimming removed 3 bases from V and 2 bases from J, with 8 bases in between.

The rearrangement links TRBV19 to TRBJ2-3; unclear D gene. Germline V gene lookup returns CDR1 LNHDA and CDR2 SQIVND (reference sequence). This CDR3 contains 13 residues. V gave up 3 bases and J gave up 5 bases, with 9 bases separating them. The CDR3 nucleotides are TGTGCCAGTAGTATTTCAGTTCGAGATACGCAGTATTTT. Its protein product is CASSISVRDTQYF.

V and J are TRBV2 and TRBJ1-2; weak D call: TRBD1 (6 bases). V lost 6 bases, J lost 4 bases, and 12 bases lay in between. CDR1 SNHLY and CDR2 FYNNEI come from the germline V gene. The CDR3 has 13 residues. The CDR3 DNA reads TGTGCCAGCAGCCAGGACAGATCCTATGGCTACACCTTC. It codes for CASSQDRSYGYTF.

J is TRBJ2-2 and V is TRBV29-1; D is uncertain. Per germline, CDR1 SQVTM and CDR2 ANQGSEA. Trimming took 6 bases from V and 0 from J, leaving 17 bases between them. CDR3 length: 16 residues. The CDR3, as DNA: TGCAGCGTCCACCTGGGTAGGGCTACGAACACCGGGGAGCTGTTTTTT. It yields the protein CSVHLGRATNTGELFF.

J is TRBJ2-3 and V is TRBV28; TRBD2 might be the D (5 bases). Germline V gene data show CDR1 as MDHEN and CDR2 as SYDVKM. The CDR3 runs to 14 residues. V lost 5 bases, J lost 4 bases, and 13 bases lay in between. The CDR3 protein is CASSRSLASDTQYF. CDR3 bases: TGTGCCAGCAGTCGATCGCTAGCATCAGATACGCAGTATTTT.

The chain links TRBV6-6 to TRBJ2-7; 12 nucleotides match TRBD2. V was pared by 6 bases and J by 0 bases, with 6 bases of the junction left unmatched. The CDR3 extends over 16 amino acids. Germline CDR1 is MNHNY and CDR2 is SVGAGI (reference sequence). The CDR3 reads CASRTSGGRSSYEQYF. The DNA for the CDR3 is TGTGCCAGCAGGACTAGCGGGGGCAGGAGCTCCTACGAGCAGTACTTC.

This clone came up a few times. The J gene is TRBJ2-2, the V gene TRBV6-5; TRBD1 matches 10 bases. The junction had 5 bases not matched to a gene; V was cut back by 6 bases and J by 7 bases. The CDR3 covers 14 residues. Germline values: CDR1 MNHEY, CDR2 SVGAGI. CDR3 in amino acids: CASSGDRGFGELFF. The CDR3 DNA is TGTGCCAGCAGCGGGGACAGGGGATTCGGGGAGCTGTTTTTT.

The chain has TRBV30 and TRBJ1-2; TRBD1 matches at 9 bases. The CDR3 totals 13 residues. Trimming took 3 bases from V and 1 from J; bases not matched to a gene: 0. Germline CDR1 is GTSNPN and CDR2 is SVGIG (reference sequence). The CDR3 loop is CAWRDRGNYGYTF. CDR3 DNA sequence: TGTGCCTGGAGGGACAGGGGTAACTATGGCTACACCTTC.

The CDR3 DNA reads as TGCGCCAGCAGCCGAGAGCAGGGGTACACTGAAGCTTTCTTT. Amino acids: CASSREQGYTEAFF. This chain uses TRBV5-1 with TRBJ1-1; perhaps TRBD1 as D (6 bases). The V end lost 4 bases, the J end lost 3 bases, and 13 bases lay between the germline ends. The CDR3 has 14 residues. Germline lookup yields CDR1 SGHRS and CDR2 YFSETQ.

DNA of the CDR3: TGTGCCAGCAGTTTGGGGACAGGCTATTACGAGCAGTACTTC. Amino acids: CASSLGTGYYEQYF. The chain uses TRBV27 and TRBJ2-7, with TRBD1 identical over 8 bases. The V gene's germline CDR1 is MNHEY and CDR2 SMNVEV (reference sequence). The V and J ends lost 3 bases and 4 bases, in that order; junction bases with no gene match: 5. This CDR3 spans 14 amino acids.

V usage is TRBV5-1 and J usage is TRBJ1-5; D is possibly TRBD1 (5 bases). V dropped 4 bases and J dropped 7 bases, with 15 bases sitting between them. Germline-derived CDR1 and CDR2 are SGHRS and YFSETQ. This CDR3 is 14 amino acids long. The CDR3 DNA reads as TGCGCCAGCAGCCCGCGGGGGGGGTTACAGCCCCAGCATTTT. Translation gives CASSPRGGLQPQHF.

CDR3 DNA sequence: TGTGCCAGCAGCGTAACCGGGACAGGGGTGTTCTTC. Encoded protein: CASSVTGTGVFF. The chain carries TRBV7-9 and TRBJ2-1; 10 bases align to TRBD1. The germline V gene has CDR1 SEHNR and CDR2 FQNEAQ (reference sequence). This CDR3 has 12 amino acids. Trimming cost V 5 bases and J 15 bases; bases outside gene matches: 7.

The chain couples TRBV19 to TRBJ1-2; D unresolved. Germline V gene sequence: CDR1 LNHDA, CDR2 SQIVND (reference sequence). The CDR3 covers 13 residues. V dropped 0 bases and J dropped 2 bases, with 4 bases sitting between them. The CDR3 DNA is TGTGCCAGTAGTATAGATGGGAACTATGGCTACACCTTC. Translating it yields CASSIDGNYGYTF.

The chain carries TRBV25-1 and TRBJ2-7; 8 bases agree with TRBD2. Germline CDR1 is MGHDK and CDR2 is SYGVNS. V trimming: 4 bases; J trimming: 3 bases; junction bases outside the gene matches: 8. This CDR3 has 15 residues. In nucleotides, the CDR3 is TGTGCCAGCAGTGGCATGGGACTAGTCGACTACGAGCAGTACTTC. It yields the protein CASSGMGLVDYEQYF.

The V gene is TRBV19, the J gene TRBJ1-6; TRBD1 agrees at 8 bases. This CDR3 contains 15 residues. Trimming cost V 6 bases and J 6 bases; bases outside gene matches: 7. Germline V gene lookup returns CDR1 LNHDA and CDR2 SQIVND (reference sequence). The DNA for the CDR3 is TGTGCCAGTAGGATGACAGGGGTGGTTAATTCACCCCTCCACTTT. Its translation: CASRMTGVVNSPLHF.

On this clone itself: Sequence at one end of the junction differs from germline and may be a read error. This chain connects TRBV7-8 to TRBJ1-2; the D gene is possibly TRBD1 (5 bases). This CDR3 is 12 amino acids long. Germline V gene data show CDR1 as SGHVS and CDR2 as FQNEAQ. The CDR3 region is CASGFLGGGYTF. In DNA form, the CDR3 reads TGTGCCAGCGGCTTTCTGGGGGGTGGCTACACCTTC.

The chain joins TRBV19 to TRBJ2-3; 16 bases map to TRBD2. The CDR3 is made up of 17 amino acids. Germline CDR1 reads LNHDA; CDR2 reads SQIVND (reference sequence). After removal of 5 bases from V and 8 bases from J, the junction contained 10 bases not matched to a gene. In nucleotides, the CDR3 is TGTGCCAGTAGTGTGCCGGGACTAGCGGGAGGGTCAGGTACGCAGTATTTT. This translates into CASSVPGLAGGSGTQYF.

This chain connects TRBV7-9 to TRBJ2-6, with D uncertain. CDR3 length equals 14 residues. The germline V gene encodes CDR1 SEHNR and CDR2 FQNEAQ (reference sequence). Trimming removed 1 base from V and 2 bases from J, with 3 bases in between. CDR3 in amino acids: CASSLGTGANVLTF. In DNA form, the CDR3 reads TGTGCCAGCAGCTTAGGTACTGGGGCCAACGTCCTGACTTTC. Filled out from reference TRBV7-9 and TRBJ2-6, the complete variable domain reads DTGVSQNPRHKITKRGQNVTFRCDPISEHNRLYWYRQTLGQGPEFLTYFQNEAQLEKSRLLSDRFSAERPKGSFSTLEIQRTEQGDSAMYLCASSLGTGANVLTFGAGSRLTVL.

This chain connects TRBV11-3 to TRBJ1-5, with 7 bases aligning to TRBD1. The germline V gene encodes CDR1 SGHNT and CDR2 YENEEA. Trimming cost V 5 bases and J 3 bases; bases outside gene matches: 1. CDR3 size: 13 residues. The CDR3 protein is CASSTGANQPQHF. The CDR3 DNA reads TGTGCCAGCAGCACAGGGGCCAATCAGCCCCAGCATTTT.

The chain carries TRBV6-1 and TRBJ2-3; 9 positions match TRBD2. This CDR3 is 19 amino acids long. The germline CDR1 and CDR2 sequences are MNHNS and SASEGT. V gave up 4 bases and J gave up 0 bases; unmatched junction bases: 14. DNA of the CDR3: TGTGCCAGCAGTGGGCCTCGGCGAGCGGGAGGCCCGAGCACAGATACGCAGTATTTT. Amino acids: CASSGPRRAGGPSTDTQYF.

The chain has TRBV5-1 and TRBJ1-2; 12 bases are a match to TRBD1. The CDR3 covers 16 residues. The trim removed 1 base at V and 7 bases at J, leaving 8 bases unmatched. Per germline, CDR1 SGHRS and CDR2 YFSETQ. CDR3 nucleotide sequence: TGCGCCAGCAGCTTGTATGGGACAGGGGGCGTAGGTGGCTACACCTTC. It specifies CASSLYGTGGVGGYTF.

This clone was observed a handful of times. The CDR3 region has the DNA TGTGCCAGTAGTATGTCCCGGGAAAGTAATTCACCCCTCCACTTT. Amino acid sequence: CASSMSRESNSPLHF. The chain is built from TRBV19 and TRBJ1-6; no firm D call. Trimming shortened V by 3 bases and J by 6 bases, and 12 bases separated the two germline ends. Germline assignment: CDR1 LNHDA and CDR2 SQIVND (reference sequence). The CDR3 runs to 15 residues.

This chain uses TRBV5-1 with TRBJ2-1, with D unresolved. The CDR3 extends over 15 amino acids. V lost 2 bases and J lost 0, with 9 bases in between. Looked up from germline, CDR1 is SGHRS and CDR2 is YFSETQ. This CDR3 reads CASSLGWSSYNEQFF. CDR3 coding DNA: TGCGCCAGCAGCTTAGGCTGGAGCTCCTACAATGAGCAGTTCTTC.

This chain connects TRBV30 to TRBJ2-7, with 9 bases that match TRBD1. Unmatched junction bases numbered 5, after V lost 1 base and J lost 4 bases. The CDR3 runs to 14 residues. CDR1 is GTSNPN and CDR2 is SVGIG in the germline V gene (reference sequence). CDR3 nucleotides: TGTGCCTGGAGTGACACAGGGGGCTTTTACGAGCAGTACTTC. It codes for CAWSDTGGFYEQYF.

The chain links TRBV9 to TRBJ1-4; D gene uncertain. CDR1 and CDR2 from the germline V gene are SGDLS and YYNGEE. The V end lost 0 bases, the J end lost 10 bases, and 16 bases lay between the germline ends. The CDR3 runs to 15 residues. The CDR3 region has the DNA TGTGCCAGCAGCGTAGGTTTCTCCGACGGTGGAAAACTGTTTTTT. It yields the protein CASSVGFSDGGKLFF.

The V gene is TRBV11-1, the J gene TRBJ1-4; D unclear. This CDR3 region has 15 residues. Trimming shortened V by 2 bases and J by 5 bases, and 12 bases separated the two germline ends. Germline lookup yields CDR1 SGHAT and CDR2 FQDESV (reference sequence). CDR3 sequence (DNA): TGTGCCAGCAGCTTAAGCGGCAGGTCAAATGAAAAACTGTTTTTT. Translated, it gives CASSLSGRSNEKLFF.

This rearrangement joins TRBV7-2 to TRBJ2-1, with D perhaps being TRBD1 or TRBD2 (6 bases each). Trimming removed 1 base from V and 4 bases from J, with 8 bases in between. The CDR3 extends over 14 amino acids. CDR1 and CDR2 (germline): SGHTA, FQGNSA. CDR3 sequence (DNA): TGTGCCAGCAGCTTAGTAGGGGGGTACAATGAGCAGTTCTTC. This translates into CASSLVGGYNEQFF. The whole variable domain, filled in from reference TRBV7-2 and TRBJ2-1, reads GAGVSQSPSNKVTEKGKDVELRCDPISGHTALYWYRQSLGQGLEFLIYFQGNSAPDKSGLPSDRFSAERTGGSVSTLTIQRTQQEDSAVYLCASSLVGGYNEQFFGPGTRLTVL.

The V gene is TRBV30, the J gene TRBJ2-3, with a tentative D call TRBD2 (6 bases). V was pared by 1 base and J by 3 bases, with 17 bases between. The CDR3 is 16 residues long. Germline lookup yields CDR1 GTSNPN and CDR2 SVGIG (reference sequence). CDR3 protein: CAWSAVTRLVTDTQYF. CDR3 bases: TGTGCCTGGAGTGCCGTTACGAGACTAGTAACAGATACGCAGTATTTT.

The chain carries TRBV27 and TRBJ2-1; the match to TRBD2 covers 10 bases. Losses at the gene ends were 2 bases for V and 9 bases for J; bases not matched to a gene: 10. CDR3 length: 16 residues. Germline lookup yields CDR1 MNHEY and CDR2 SMNVEV (reference sequence). The CDR3 bases are TGTGCCAGCAGTTTAGGGCCCAGCGGGAGGGCGATTGAGCAGTTCTTC. It specifies CASSLGPSGRAIEQFF.

The V and J genes are TRBV28 and TRBJ2-3; no clear D. This CDR3 has 15 residues. Germline V CDR1 and CDR2: MDHEN, SYDVKM. The germline V and J ends were trimmed by 6 bases and 0 bases, with 13 bases remaining between them. The CDR3 loop is CASSDLGRSTDTQYF. In DNA, the CDR3 is TGTGCCAGCAGCGACCTTGGGCGGAGCACAGATACGCAGTATTTT.